Given below is one TCR beta chain in context. Some clones are missing from TCRdb's copy, which holds only in-frame ones; the method was immunoSEQ multiplex PCR. The table has around 70,000 clones, 95% seen once. The CDR3 length is 14 residues. Trimming shortened V by 2 bases and J by 2 bases, and 11 bases separated the two germline ends. Germline V gene sequence: CDR1 SGHDT, CDR2 YYEEEE. This record belongs to a study of technical replicates of blood from several donors. Sequencing input: T cells isolated from PBMCs. The receptor comes from a human donor in good health. This chain connects TRBV5-6 to TRBJ2-7; D is undetermined. The CDR3 DNA reads as TGTGCCAGCAGCTTCCCTTCAGGCACCTACGAGCAGTACTTC. This translates into CASSFPSGTYEQYF.